These 25 T cell receptor beta chains share one sample of origin, sequenced in a study of cytomegalovirus exposure and HLA in healthy donors (dated by TCRdb to about 2017). Library generation was performed with the immunoSEQ multiplex PCR assay. For the multiplex PCR, a mixture combining 60 forward primers for TCR Vbeta segments and 13 reverse primers for TCR Jbeta segments was used. TCRdb mirrors the immuneACCESS table, restricted to in-frame sequences. Some clones are absent from its copies; in checked studies, under half trace to an unresolved V gene, and the reason for the others is unknown. The table for this sample lists 150,000 to 200,000 clones; about three quarters of them were counted only once. The top ten constitute about 7.7% of the sample. The material sequenced was PBMCs. These receptors all stem from a woman in her forties in good health and CMV-seropositive.

The rearrangement joins TRBV6-5 to TRBJ1-2; 8 bases map to TRBD1. CDR3 length equals 15 residues. Unmatched junction bases numbered 13, after V lost 5 bases and J lost 8 bases. In germline, CDR1 is MNHEY, CDR2 SVGAGI. CDR3 residues: CASSSTGGGGKGYTF. CDR3 bases: TGTGCCAGCAGTAGTACAGGGGGTGGCGGGAAAGGCTACACCTTC.

The chain is built from TRBV30 and TRBJ1-4; 7 nucleotides align to TRBD1. Germline loops: CDR1 GTSNPN, CDR2 SVGIG (reference sequence). After removal of 4 bases from V and 7 bases from J, the junction contained 9 bases not matched to a gene. CDR3 length: 14 residues. CDR3 bases: TGTGCCTGGACCCACAGACAGGGATTTGAAAAACTGTTTTTT. It translates to CAWTHRQGFEKLFF.

This chain links TRBV25-1 with TRBJ1-2; a possible D gene is TRBD1 (5 bases). The CDR3 runs to 15 residues. V was trimmed by 2 bases and J by 8 bases, leaving 18 bases between them. From germline, CDR1 is MGHDK and CDR2 SYGVNS. CDR3 amino acids: CASSEGSGWVYGYTF. The CDR3 coding sequence is TGTGCCAGCAGTGAAGGCTCAGGGTGGGTCTACGGCTACACCTTC.

The chain carries TRBV27 and TRBJ2-3; perhaps TRBD2 as D (5 bases). The CDR3 loop spans 15 amino acids. Germline values: CDR1 MNHEY, CDR2 SMNVEV (reference sequence). V shed 1 base and J shed 4 bases, with 12 bases lying between them. The CDR3 loop reads CASSLLSTRADTQYF. The CDR3 DNA follows: TGTGCCAGCAGTTTATTGTCAACGAGGGCAGATACGCAGTATTTT.

This clone was counted a single time. The chain joins TRBV6-5 to TRBJ1-2; no clear D gene. CDR1 is MNHEY and CDR2 is SVGAGI in the germline V gene. The CDR3 has 13 amino acids. V was cut by 2 bases and J by 0 bases, with 4 bases left in between. CDR3 DNA sequence: TGTGCCAGCAGTTACCATCCTAACTATGGCTACACCTTC. This sequence encodes CASSYHPNYGYTF.

This chain joins TRBV6-5 and TRBJ1-1; 7 bases map to TRBD1. Germline trimming cut 0 bases from V and 10 bases from J; bases unmatched to any gene: 14. There are 16 residues in the CDR3. Germline CDR1 reads MNHEY; CDR2 reads SVGAGI. The CDR3 bases are TGTGCCAGCAGTTACTCGATACAGGGGCTTGGTTCTCGAGCTTTCTTT. This gives the protein CASSYSIQGLGSRAFF.

The chain employs TRBV10-3 and TRBJ1-1; D remains unclear. From germline, CDR1 is ENHRY and CDR2 SYGVKD. This CDR3 spans 14 amino acids. V was cut by 6 bases and J by 0 bases, with 11 bases left in between. The CDR3 nucleotides are TGTGCCATCAGCCCTGACACAATGAACACTGAAGCTTTCTTT. Translation gives CAISPDTMNTEAFF.

The chain is built from TRBV7-9 and TRBJ1-6, with D unclear. V lost 5 bases, J lost 0 bases, and 11 bases lay in between. CDR1 SEHNR and CDR2 FQNEAQ come from the germline V gene (reference sequence). CDR3 length: 16 residues. Here the CDR3 reads CASSLAVSSYNSPLHF. DNA for the CDR3: TGTGCCAGCAGCCTGGCGGTGAGCTCCTATAATTCACCCCTCCACTTT.

V gene TRBV7-2 combines with J gene TRBJ1-1, with 7 bases identical to TRBD1. The junction had 10 bases not matched to a gene; V was cut back by 5 bases and J by 7 bases. This CDR3 comprises 14 residues. Germline values: CDR1 SGHTA, CDR2 FQGNSA. The CDR3 nucleotides are TGTGCCAGCAGCACGTCCGGGACAGTTATTGAAGCTTTCTTT. Protein product: CASSTSGTVIEAFF.

This clone was seen only once. The chain links TRBV29-1 to TRBJ2-7, with D perhaps TRBD1 (5 bases). CDR1 and CDR2 from the germline V gene are SQVTM and ANQGSEA. This CDR3 region has 12 residues. V was pared by 4 bases and J by 5 bases, with 12 bases between. CDR3 DNA: TGCAGCGTTGGGCAGGGTGGCGACGAGCAGTACTTC. It specifies CSVGQGGDEQYF.

The chain employs TRBV19 and TRBJ2-2; 7 bases are shared with TRBD1. In germline, CDR1 is LNHDA, CDR2 SQIVND (reference sequence). CDR3 length: 15 residues. V lost 3 bases and J lost 5; bases outside the gene matches: 6. The CDR3 bases are TGTGCCAGTAGTATTACAGGGGATTATACCGGGGAGCTGTTTTTT. Protein sequence: CASSITGDYTGELFF.

The genes are TRBV12-1 and TRBJ2-1; the D call TRBD2 from the table was never checked on the DNA. TRBV12-1 is a recognized pseudogene. This CDR3 comprises 16 residues. CDR3 in amino acids: CASSSLRGKSYNEQFF. The CDR3 region has the DNA TGTGCCAGCAGCTCTTTGCGCGGGAAGTCCTACAATGAGCAGTTCTTC.

For the CDR3, the DNA is TGTGCCAGCAGCGTAGAGGGCAGGGAGGTATCACCCCTCCACTTT. Translation gives CASSVEGREVSPLHF. The chain employs TRBV9 and TRBJ1-6; a weak D match, TRBD1 (5 bases). Germline CDR1 is SGDLS and CDR2 is YYNGEE. This CDR3 is 15 amino acids long. V was trimmed by 0 bases and J by 10 bases, leaving 14 bases between them.

In this sample, this clone turned up a few times. V usage is TRBV29-1 and J usage is TRBJ2-5; D is possibly TRBD2 (6 bases). Trimming took 4 bases from V and 1 from J, leaving 13 bases between them. Germline lookup yields CDR1 SQVTM and CDR2 ANQGSEA. The CDR3 loop spans 14 amino acids. The CDR3 DNA reads TGCAGCGTTGTTGGACCAGCGGGCCAAGAGACCCAGTACTTC. Protein product: CSVVGPAGQETQYF.

The V and J genes are TRBV5-1 and TRBJ2-5; D may be TRBD2 (6 bases). Trimming pared 7 bases from V and 3 bases from J, leaving 19 bases between. Germline V gene sequence: CDR1 SGHRS, CDR2 YFSETQ. This CDR3 is 15 amino acids long. CDR3 loop: CASRSRPRGEETQYF. CDR3 nucleotides: TGCGCCAGCCGAAGCCGACCCCGCGGGGAAGAGACCCAGTACTTC.

CDR3 DNA: TGTGCCAGCAGCTCGGGGGAATGGAATTCACCCCTCCACTTT. The encoded protein is CASSSGEWNSPLHF. The chain links TRBV5-4 to TRBJ1-6; possible D gene TRBD1, 5 bases. The CDR3 runs to 14 residues. Trimming stripped 3 bases from V and 7 bases from J, with 11 bases between. Germline V lookup: CDR1 SGHNT, CDR2 YYREEE (reference sequence).

V and J are TRBV5-1 and TRBJ2-3; 8 nucleotides align to TRBD2. In germline, CDR1 is SGHRS, CDR2 YFSETQ. V lost 0 bases to trimming and J lost 5 bases; unmatched junction nucleotides: 5. The CDR3 spans 15 residues. CDR3 nucleotides: TGCGCCAGCAGCTTGGCCGGGGGGGTACAAGATACGCAGTATTTT. It is translated as CASSLAGGVQDTQYF. Combining the CDR3 with reference TRBV5-1 and TRBJ2-3 gives the whole variable domain KAGVTQTPRYLIKTRGQQVTLSCSPISGHRSVSWYQQTPGQGLQFLFEYFSETQRNKGNFPGRFSGRQFSNSRSEMNVSTLELGDSALYLCASSLAGGVQDTQYFGPGTRLTVL.

V gene TRBV6-6 combines with J gene TRBJ1-1, with TRBD1 identical over 7 bases. Germline lookup yields CDR1 MNHNY and CDR2 SVGAGI (reference sequence). J lost 5 bases, V lost 6 bases, and 12 bases had no gene match. CDR3 size: 15 residues. CDR3 loop: CASREPGQSTTEAFF. Written as DNA, the CDR3 is TGTGCCAGCAGAGAGCCGGGACAGTCGACGACTGAAGCTTTCTTT.

The rearrangement joins TRBV6-1 to TRBJ1-3; D gene uncertain. This CDR3 has 12 amino acids. Germline V gene sequence: CDR1 MNHNS, CDR2 SASEGT. V was cut by 7 bases and J by 1 base, with 5 bases left in between. CDR3 amino acids: CASTTSGNTIYF. The DNA of the CDR3 is TGTGCCAGCACCACTTCTGGAAACACCATATATTTT.

The chain carries TRBV16 and TRBJ1-2; 7 positions agree with TRBD1. Per germline, CDR1 KGHSY and CDR2 FQNENV. This CDR3 is built from 13 residues. V trimming: 2 bases; J trimming: 4 bases; junction bases outside the gene matches: 1. The CDR3 here is CASSQTGAYGYTF. CDR3 in DNA: TGTGCCAGCAGCCAAACAGGGGCCTATGGCTACACCTTC.

J is TRBJ2-5 and V is TRBV4-3; 9 bases map to TRBD1. Germline CDR1 LGHNA, CDR2 YSLEER. V trimming: 1 base; J trimming: 5 bases; junction bases outside the gene matches: 8. The CDR3 has 16 residues. CDR3 DNA: TGCGCCAGCAGCCAAGCTTTGACAGGGGGAGGCGAGACCCAGTACTTC. It is translated as CASSQALTGGGETQYF.

The chain links TRBV5-4 to TRBJ2-3; the D gene is possibly TRBD1 (6 bases). This CDR3 has 13 amino acids. Germline V gene data show CDR1 as SGHNT and CDR2 as YYREEE (reference sequence). Trimming removed 4 bases at V and 3 bases at J, with 9 bases between. CDR3 DNA sequence: TGTGCCAGCAGCGATACAGGGACAGATACGCAGTATTTT. Protein product: CASSDTGTDTQYF.

Remarks on this clone: The junction does not match germline at one end; this may be a read error. For the CDR3, the DNA is TGTGCCAGCTTCAGGACCGCGGGGGCCAACGGCCTGACTTTC. It codes for CASFRTAGANGLTF. The rearrangement uses TRBV28 and TRBJ2-6; TRBD2 might be the D (7 bases). There are 14 residues in the CDR3. The germline V gene encodes CDR1 MDHEN and CDR2 SYDVKM.

The rearrangement uses TRBV5-4 and TRBJ2-1, with a weak D call TRBD2 (6 bases). Germline CDR1 SGHNT, CDR2 YYREEE (reference sequence). The ends were cut back, 2 bases at V and 9 bases at J, with 24 bases in the middle. The CDR3 is 17 residues long. CDR3 DNA sequence: TGTGCCAGCAGCTTAAACCTAGCGCTAGCCGCGCTGGGTGAGCAGTTCTTC. As protein: CASSLNLALAALGEQFF.

The gene calls are TRBV5-4 and TRBJ2-4, with D possibly TRBD1 on 6 matching bases. V dropped 2 bases and J dropped 0 bases, with 12 bases sitting between them. Per germline, CDR1 SGHNT and CDR2 YYREEE (reference sequence). The length of the CDR3 is 16 residues. As DNA, the CDR3 is TGTGCCAGCAGCTTAAACAGGGATCTAGCCAAAAACATTCAGTACTTC. It yields the protein CASSLNRDLAKNIQYF.